This T cell receptor (beta chain) was found in a study of T cell responses to AZD1222 COVID-19 vaccine. This CDR3 region has 17 residues. Germline values: CDR1 MNHEY, CDR2 SMNVEV (reference sequence). The V and J ends lost 8 bases and 2 bases respectively, with 22 bases between them. Only in-frame clones appear in the TCRdb table, and some are missing; sequencing was by immunoSEQ multiplex PCR. Among more than 95,000 clones listed, roughly nine tenths were seen once. The sequence was obtained from an adult in good health. Material: peripheral blood, obtained on day 0 of AZD1222 vaccination. The V and J genes are TRBV27 and TRBJ1-5; D is perhaps TRBD1 (6 bases). CDR3 in DNA: TGTGCCAGCGGGGGGACACCATGGGGTACGGGCAATCAGCCCCAGCATTTT. Residues: CASGGTPWGTGNQPQHF.